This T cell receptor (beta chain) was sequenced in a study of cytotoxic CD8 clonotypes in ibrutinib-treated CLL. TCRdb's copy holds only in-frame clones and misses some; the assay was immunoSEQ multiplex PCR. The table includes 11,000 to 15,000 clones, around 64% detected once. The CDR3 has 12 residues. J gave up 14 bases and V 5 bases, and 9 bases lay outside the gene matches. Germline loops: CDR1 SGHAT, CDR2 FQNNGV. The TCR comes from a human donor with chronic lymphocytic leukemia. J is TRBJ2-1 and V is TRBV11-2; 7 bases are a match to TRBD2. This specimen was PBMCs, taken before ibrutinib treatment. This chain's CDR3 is CASSPPAGVKFF. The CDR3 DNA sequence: TGTGCCAGCAGCCCCCCCGCGGGGGTTAAGTTCTTC.